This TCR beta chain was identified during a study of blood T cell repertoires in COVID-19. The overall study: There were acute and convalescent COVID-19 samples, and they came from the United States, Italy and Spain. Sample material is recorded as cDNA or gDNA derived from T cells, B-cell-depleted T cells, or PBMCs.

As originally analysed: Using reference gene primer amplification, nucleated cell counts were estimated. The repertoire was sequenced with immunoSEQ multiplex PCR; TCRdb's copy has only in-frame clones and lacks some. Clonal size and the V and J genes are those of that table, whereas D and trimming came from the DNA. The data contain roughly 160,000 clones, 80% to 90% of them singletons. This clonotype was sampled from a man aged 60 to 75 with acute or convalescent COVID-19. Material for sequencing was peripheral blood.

The CDR3 coding sequence is TGTGCCACCAGTTCAGCCGGGACAGGGGACGACGAAGCTTTCTTT. It translates to CATSSAGTGDDEAFF. The genes are TRBV24-1 and TRBJ1-1, with 10 bases aligning to TRBD1. The trim removed 6 bases at V and 8 bases at J, leaving 11 bases unmatched. This CDR3 comprises 15 residues. CDR1 and CDR2 from the germline V gene are KGHDR and SFDVKD.